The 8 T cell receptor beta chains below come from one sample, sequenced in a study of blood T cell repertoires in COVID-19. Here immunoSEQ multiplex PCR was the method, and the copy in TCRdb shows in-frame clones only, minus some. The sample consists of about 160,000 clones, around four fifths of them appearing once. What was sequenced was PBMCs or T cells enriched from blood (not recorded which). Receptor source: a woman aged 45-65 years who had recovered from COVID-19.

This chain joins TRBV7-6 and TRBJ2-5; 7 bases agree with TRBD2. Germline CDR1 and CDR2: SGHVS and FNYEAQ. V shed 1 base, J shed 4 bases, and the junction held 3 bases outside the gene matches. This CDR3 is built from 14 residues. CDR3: CASSLELALETQYF. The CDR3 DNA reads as TGTGCCAGCAGCTTAGAACTAGCGCTAGAGACCCAGTACTTC.

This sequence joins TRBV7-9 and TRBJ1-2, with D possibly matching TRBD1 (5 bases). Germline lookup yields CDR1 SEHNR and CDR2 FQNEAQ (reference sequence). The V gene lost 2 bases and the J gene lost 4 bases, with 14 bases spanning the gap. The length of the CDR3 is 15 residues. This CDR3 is CASSLQPGRGYGYTF. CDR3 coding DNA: TGTGCCAGCAGCTTACAGCCAGGGCGCGGCTATGGCTACACCTTC. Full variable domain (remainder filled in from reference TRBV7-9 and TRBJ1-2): DTGVSQNPRHKITKRGQNVTFRCDPISEHNRLYWYRQTLGQGPEFLTYFQNEAQLEKSRLLSDRFSAERPKGSFSTLEIQRTEQGDSAMYLCASSLQPGRGYGYTFGSGTRLTVV.

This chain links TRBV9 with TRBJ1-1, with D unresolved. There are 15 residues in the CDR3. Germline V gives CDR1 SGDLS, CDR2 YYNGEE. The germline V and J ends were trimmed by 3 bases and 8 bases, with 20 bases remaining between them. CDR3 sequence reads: CASSADWTPRGEAFF. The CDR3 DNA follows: TGTGCCAGCAGCGCGGATTGGACGCCCCGCGGGGAAGCTTTCTTT.

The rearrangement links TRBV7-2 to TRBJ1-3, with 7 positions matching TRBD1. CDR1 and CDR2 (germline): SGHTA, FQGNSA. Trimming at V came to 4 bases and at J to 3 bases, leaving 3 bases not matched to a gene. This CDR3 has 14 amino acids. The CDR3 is CASSYDRVGNTIYF. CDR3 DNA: TGTGCCAGCAGCTACGACAGGGTTGGAAACACCATATATTTT.

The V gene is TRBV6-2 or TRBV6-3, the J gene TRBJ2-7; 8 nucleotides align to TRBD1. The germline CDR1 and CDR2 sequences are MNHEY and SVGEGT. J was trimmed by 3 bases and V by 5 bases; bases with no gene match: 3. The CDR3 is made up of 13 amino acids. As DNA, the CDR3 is TGTGCCAGCAGTGACAGGGGCAACTACGAGCAGTACGTC. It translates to CASSDRGNYEQYV.

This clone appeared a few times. The DNA for the CDR3 is TGTGCCAGCTCACCGTCTAGAAATTGGAACACTGAAGCTTTCTTT. Protein product: CASSPSRNWNTEAFF. The V call is TRBV18, the J call TRBJ1-1; D gene uncertain. The CDR3 covers 15 residues. The germline V gene encodes CDR1 KGHSH and CDR2 LQKENI. Trimming pared 3 bases from V and 1 base from J, leaving 12 bases between.

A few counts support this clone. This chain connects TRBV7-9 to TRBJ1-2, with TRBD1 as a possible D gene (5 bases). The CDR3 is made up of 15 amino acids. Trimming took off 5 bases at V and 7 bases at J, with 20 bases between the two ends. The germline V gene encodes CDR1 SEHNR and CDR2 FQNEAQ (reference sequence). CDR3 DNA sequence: TGTGCCAGCAGCGCGGGAGACAGTCCCCTAACTGGCTACACCTTC. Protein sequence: CASSAGDSPLTGYTF.

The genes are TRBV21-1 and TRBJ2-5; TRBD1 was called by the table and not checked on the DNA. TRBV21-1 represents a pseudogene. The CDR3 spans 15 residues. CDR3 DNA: TGTGCCAGCAGCAGCAAACAGGAGCCACGAGAGACCCAGTACTTC. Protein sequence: CASSSKQEPRETQYF.